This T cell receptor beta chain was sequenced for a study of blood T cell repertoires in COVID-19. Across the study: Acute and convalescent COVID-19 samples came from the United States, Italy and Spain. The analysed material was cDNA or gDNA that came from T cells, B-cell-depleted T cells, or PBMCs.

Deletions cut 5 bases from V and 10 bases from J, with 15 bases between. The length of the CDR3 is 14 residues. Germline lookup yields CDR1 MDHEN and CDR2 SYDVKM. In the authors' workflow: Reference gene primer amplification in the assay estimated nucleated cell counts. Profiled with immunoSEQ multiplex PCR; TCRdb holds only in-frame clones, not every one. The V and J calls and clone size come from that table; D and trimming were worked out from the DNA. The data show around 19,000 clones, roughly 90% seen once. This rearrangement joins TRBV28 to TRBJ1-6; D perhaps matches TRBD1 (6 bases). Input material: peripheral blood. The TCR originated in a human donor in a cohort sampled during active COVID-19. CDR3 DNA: TGTGCCAGCAGTCTACAAACAGGGATCTCACCCCTCCACTTT. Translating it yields CASSLQTGISPLHF.